The clone carrying this T cell receptor (beta chain) was picked up one time. The entry originates in a study of blood T cell repertoires in COVID-19. In the study overall: COVID-19 samples, acute and convalescent, were from the United States, Italy and Spain.

Per the authors' pipeline: Counts of nucleated cells, estimated from reference gene primer amplification, were obtained. Here immunoSEQ multiplex PCR was the method, and the copy in TCRdb shows in-frame clones only, minus some. Clone size and the V and J calls come from that table; the DNA yielded D and trimming. The sample consists of fewer than 500,000 clones, about nine tenths of them appearing once. The V end was cut by 5 bases, the J end by 8 bases, with 19 bases between. The CDR3 is made up of 15 amino acids. In germline, CDR1 is MNHEY, CDR2 SVGAGI. J is TRBJ1-3 and V is TRBV6-5; D may be TRBD1 (5 bases). The sequencing input was PBMCs or T cells enriched from blood (not recorded which). This receptor was taken from a woman under 30 who had recovered from COVID-19. The CDR3 DNA reads TGTGCCAGCAGTCCATCAGGGTCGGGCGGATACACCATATATTTT. Translating gives CASSPSGSGGYTIYF.